Below, one TCR beta chain is given with its context. The data belong to a study of siplizumab effects on memory and regulatory T cells. The repertoire was sequenced with immunoSEQ multiplex PCR; TCRdb's copy has only in-frame clones and lacks some. The table records about 75,000 clones, 93% of them present only once. The CDR3 is 13 residues long. Per the germline V gene, CDR1 is LNHNV and CDR2 is YYDKDF (reference sequence). Losses at the gene ends were 5 bases for V and 5 bases for J; bases not matched to a gene: 4. Sequencing input: CD8+ T cells sorted from blood. The chain links TRBV15 to TRBJ2-5, with 8 nucleotides matching TRBD2. The source is a human donor in good health. CDR3 nucleotide sequence: TGTGCCACCAGCGGTAGCGGGGAGGAGACCCAGTACTTC. It specifies CATSGSGEETQYF. The full variable domain, with the rest looked up from reference TRBV15 and TRBJ2-5, is DAMVIQNPRYQVTQFGKPVTLSCSQTLNHNVMYWYQQKSSQAPKLLFHYYDKDFNNEADTPDNFQSRRPNTSFCFLDIRSPGLGDTAMYLCATSGSGEETQYFGPGTRLLVL.